These 14 T cell receptor beta chains came from one sample sequenced in a study of cytomegalovirus exposure and HLA in healthy donors. Assay used: immunoSEQ multiplex PCR; TCRdb lists only in-frame clones, some missing. The table includes tens of thousands of clones, around 81% detected once. Sequences were obtained from PBMCs. Receptors were obtained from a young man in good health and CMV-seronegative.

V is TRBV29-1 and J is TRBJ1-1; D is uncertain. Looked up from germline, CDR1 is SQVTM and CDR2 is ANQGSEA. The CDR3 spans 13 residues. With 4 bases removed from V and 0 bases from J, the gap between germline ends came to 9 bases. The CDR3 protein is CSVGRRMNTEAFF. CDR3 nucleotide sequence: TGCAGCGTTGGTAGAAGAATGAACACTGAAGCTTTCTTT. The variable domain in full, completed from reference TRBV29-1 and TRBJ1-1, reads SAVISQKPSRDICQRGTSLTIQCQVDSQVTMMFWYRQQPGQSLTLIATANQGSEATYESGFVIDKFPISRPNLTFSTLTVSNMSPEDSSIYLCSVGRRMNTEAFFGQGTRLTVV.

This clone occurred once. The gene calls are TRBV7-2 and TRBJ2-7; 8 bases fit TRBD1. The V and J ends lost 1 base and 3 bases, in that order; junction bases with no gene match: 11. From germline, CDR1 is SGHTA and CDR2 FQGNSA. The CDR3 is 17 residues long. The CDR3 DNA follows: TGTGCCAGCAGCTTAGGTTTTGGCGGACAGGGAGACTACGAGCAGTACTTC. Encoded protein: CASSLGFGGQGDYEQYF.

The V gene is TRBV13, the J gene TRBJ2-1; D gene ambiguous. The CDR3 contains 16 residues. Germline lookup yields CDR1 PRHDT and CDR2 FYEKMQ (reference sequence). V dropped 1 base and J dropped 2 bases, with 12 bases sitting between them. DNA for the CDR3: TGTGCCAGCAGCTTAGATGGCCGCCGTACCTACAATGAGCAGTTCTTC. It codes for CASSLDGRRTYNEQFF.

This chain uses TRBV5-1 with TRBJ1-4; no clear D. The CDR3 runs 16 residues. Germline CDR1 SGHRS, CDR2 YFSETQ. V was trimmed by 1 base and J by 10 bases, leaving 20 bases between them. This CDR3 reads CASSLSREIMSGKLFF. The CDR3 DNA follows: TGCGCCAGCAGCTTGTCACGGGAGATAATGTCGGGAAAACTGTTTTTT.

The J gene is TRBJ2-3, the V gene TRBV11-2; 11 nucleotides match TRBD2. This CDR3 has 16 amino acids. The germline gives CDR1 SGHAT, CDR2 FQNNGV. V dropped 1 base and J dropped 2; count of bases not matched to a gene: 2. CDR3 loop: CASSLGGLAATDTQYF. The DNA for the CDR3 is TGTGCCAGCAGCTTAGGGGGACTAGCGGCCACAGATACGCAGTATTTT.

The chain's CDR3 is CASSEQGNQPQHF. CDR3 coding DNA: TGTGCCAGCAGTGAACAGGGGAATCAGCCCCAGCATTTT. V usage is TRBV7-2 and J usage is TRBJ1-5, with 7 bases matching TRBD1. The CDR3 is 13 amino acids. V lost 6 bases to trimming and J lost 4 bases; unmatched junction nucleotides: 3. Germline V gene lookup returns CDR1 SGHTA and CDR2 FQGNSA.

The rearrangement links TRBV9 to TRBJ2-2; D is possibly TRBD1 (6 bases). The V end was cut by 2 bases, the J end by 2 bases, with 10 bases between. Germline assignment: CDR1 SGDLS and CDR2 YYNGEE. The CDR3 sequence is 15 residues long. The DNA of the CDR3 is TGTGCCAGCAGCGTGGAGGACAGAAACACCGGGGAGCTGTTTTTT. This encodes CASSVEDRNTGELFF.

The chain combines TRBV11-3 with TRBJ1-2; 7 bases map to TRBD1. Germline CDR1 and CDR2: SGHNT and YENEEA. Trimming took 5 bases from V and 7 from J; bases not matched to a gene: 1. The CDR3 spans 11 residues. Here the CDR3 reads CASSRGLGYTF. The CDR3 nucleotides are TGTGCCAGCAGCAGGGGGCTTGGCTACACCTTC.

The table lists this clone with a count of one. The chain couples TRBV21-1 to TRBJ2-1; the D call of TRBD2 is as the table states it, not checked on the DNA. TRBV21-1 is an annotated pseudogene. The CDR3 length is 22 residues. The chain's CDR3 is CASSKGGSGSTESLSSYNEQFF. Here the CDR3 DNA reads TGTGCCAGCAGCAAAGGGGGTAGCGGGAGTACAGAATCGCTGAGCTCCTACAATGAGCAGTTCTTC.

V gene TRBV6-5 combines with J gene TRBJ2-1; D might be TRBD1 (5 bases). Looked up from germline, CDR1 is MNHEY and CDR2 is SVGAGI. V dropped 10 bases and J dropped 4 bases, with 11 bases sitting between them. The CDR3 length is 12 residues. The CDR3 nucleotides are TGTGCCACTCTGGGGCGTTACAATGAGCAGTTCTTC. Translation gives CATLGRYNEQFF.

The chain recombines TRBV5-1 with TRBJ1-4, with D tentatively TRBD1 (5 bases). In germline, CDR1 is SGHRS, CDR2 YFSETQ. The CDR3 is made up of 16 amino acids. V was shortened by 1 base and J by 0 bases, with 10 bases between the two germline ends. CDR3 sequence reads: CASSLTGVATNEKLFF. The CDR3 DNA reads TGCGCCAGCAGCTTGACAGGAGTTGCAACTAATGAAAAACTGTTTTTT.

The table lists this clone with a count of one. The V call is TRBV9, the J call TRBJ2-2, with 10 bases fitting TRBD1. Germline V lookup: CDR1 SGDLS, CDR2 YYNGEE. This CDR3 has 17 residues. After removal of 6 bases from V and 5 bases from J, the junction contained 13 bases not matched to a gene. The DNA for the CDR3 is TGTGCCAGCATCGTCGGGGGGACAGGGGATACAACCGGGGAGCTGTTTTTT. Amino acids: CASIVGGTGDTTGELFF.

This rearrangement joins TRBV7-8 to TRBJ2-7, with 10 bases that match TRBD2. V lost 5 bases and J lost 2; bases outside the gene matches: 12. This CDR3 is 17 amino acids long. Germline CDR1 and CDR2: SGHVS and FQNEAQ. The CDR3 nucleotides are TGTGCCAGCAGCCCTAACCGACTAGCGGGTAAGACCTACGAGCAGTACGTC. This encodes CASSPNRLAGKTYEQYV.

Written as DNA, the CDR3 is TGTGCCATCAGTCTCCAGGGGCCGGGCACTGAAGCTTTCTTT. Translating gives CAISLQGPGTEAFF. V and J are TRBV10-3 and TRBJ1-1; tentative D call: TRBD1 (6 bases). In germline, CDR1 is ENHRY, CDR2 SYGVKD. Between the trimmed V and J ends, which lost 5 bases and 4 bases, there was a span of 14 bases. The CDR3 spans 14 residues.